This TCR beta chain was identified in a study of cytomegalovirus exposure and HLA in healthy donors. Study-level background: A prior analysis found 117 million unique TCR beta sequences from around 180 million T cells.

The junction had 8 bases not matched to a gene; V was cut back by 4 bases and J by 4 bases. CDR1 is SEHNR and CDR2 is FQNEAQ in the germline V gene (reference sequence). The CDR3 runs to 15 residues. Primers included in the PCR were 60 Vbeta and 13 Jbeta primers. TCRdb keeps only in-frame clones here, not all; method: immunoSEQ multiplex PCR. The sample contains approximately 280,000 clones, roughly 85% of which appear only once. Broader study findings: Only CMV serostatus was available as immune exposure information. Most of the TCR beta V segments (in an earlier analysis) were productive either about 87% or about 30% of the time.

Of note for this clone: Its specificity is unknown.

Participants comprised healthy donors of bone marrow. What was sequenced was PBMCs. The TCR comes from a man aged 35 to 55 in good health and CMV-seropositive. The chain uses TRBV7-9 and TRBJ1-2; TRBD1 aligns across 8 bases. CDR3 sequence reads: CASSSTGATVYGYTF. Here the CDR3 DNA reads TGTGCCAGCAGCTCGACAGGGGCCACCGTCTATGGCTACACCTTC.